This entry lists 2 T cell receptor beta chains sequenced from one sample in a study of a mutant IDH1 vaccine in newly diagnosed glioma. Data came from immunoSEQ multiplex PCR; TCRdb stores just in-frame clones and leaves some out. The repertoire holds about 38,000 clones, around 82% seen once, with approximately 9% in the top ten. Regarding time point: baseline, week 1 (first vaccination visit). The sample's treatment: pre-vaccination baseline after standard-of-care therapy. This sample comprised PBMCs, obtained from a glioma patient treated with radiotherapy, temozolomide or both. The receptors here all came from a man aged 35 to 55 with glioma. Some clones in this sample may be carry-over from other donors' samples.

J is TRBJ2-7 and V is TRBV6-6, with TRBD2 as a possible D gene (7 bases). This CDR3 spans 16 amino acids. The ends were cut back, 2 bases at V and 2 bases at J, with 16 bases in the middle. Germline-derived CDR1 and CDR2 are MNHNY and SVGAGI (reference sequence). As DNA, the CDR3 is TGTGCCAGCAGTTACAACCGGAGGGGGGGGCCCTACGAGCAGTACTTC. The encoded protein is CASSYNRRGGPYEQYF.

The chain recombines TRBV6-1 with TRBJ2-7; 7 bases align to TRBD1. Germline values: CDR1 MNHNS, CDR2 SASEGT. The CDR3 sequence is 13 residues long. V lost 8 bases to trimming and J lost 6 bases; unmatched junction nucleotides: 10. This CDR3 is CASLGRGIGEQYF. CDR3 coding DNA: TGTGCCAGCTTAGGCAGGGGGATTGGCGAGCAGTACTTC.